The text below deals with one T cell receptor beta chain. Its antigen is as yet unknown. An end of the junction differs from the germline gene, which may be a read error. Germline-derived CDR1 and CDR2 are SEHNR and FQNEAQ (reference sequence). This CDR3 is built from 14 residues. Researchers ran the PCR with 60 Vbeta and 13 Jbeta primers. The repertoire was sequenced with immunoSEQ multiplex PCR; TCRdb's copy has only in-frame clones and lacks some. Seen here are roughly 230,000 clones, roughly 81% observed once, and the top ten hold roughly 0.24%. This sample is part of a study of cytomegalovirus exposure and HLA in healthy donors. Notes on the study in general: Within a later analysis, the majority of CMV-associated TCR beta chains appeared HLA-restricted. Exclusion as indistinguishable affected some V segments, including TRBV6-2 and TRBV6-3. Within an earlier analysis, most TCR beta V segments proved productive either about 87% or about 30% of the time. Association with HLA alleles at 0.05 false discovery rate was found for 15,000 to 20,000 TCR beta sequences in a later analysis.

This TCR derives from a girl aged 2 to 9 in good health and CMV-seronegative. This sequence joins TRBV7-9 and TRBJ2-7; D is possibly TRBD2 (5 bases). The sample comprised PBMCs. The CDR3 spells CASSLAPRSYEQYF. CDR3 bases: TGTGCCAGCAGCCTAGCCCCCAGATCCTACGAGCAGTACTTC.